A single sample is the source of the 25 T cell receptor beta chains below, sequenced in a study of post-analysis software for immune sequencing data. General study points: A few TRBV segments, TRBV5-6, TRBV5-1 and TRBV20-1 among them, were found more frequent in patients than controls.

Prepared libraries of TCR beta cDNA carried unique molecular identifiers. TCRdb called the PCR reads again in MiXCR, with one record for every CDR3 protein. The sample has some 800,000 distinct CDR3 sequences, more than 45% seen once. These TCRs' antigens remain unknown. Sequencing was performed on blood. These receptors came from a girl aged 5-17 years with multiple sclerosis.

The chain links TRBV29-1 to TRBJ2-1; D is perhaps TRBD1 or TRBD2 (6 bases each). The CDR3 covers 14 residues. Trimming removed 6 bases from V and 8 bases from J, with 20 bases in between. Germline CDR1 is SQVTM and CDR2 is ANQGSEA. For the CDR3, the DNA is TGCAGCGTGGGGACGGCGCGGAGGGGGTATGAGCAGTTCTTC. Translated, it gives CSVGTARRGYEQFF.

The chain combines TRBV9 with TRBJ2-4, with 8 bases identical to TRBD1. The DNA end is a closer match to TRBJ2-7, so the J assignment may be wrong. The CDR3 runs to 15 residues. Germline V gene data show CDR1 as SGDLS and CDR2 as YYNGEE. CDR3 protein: CASSVGAGGSLEQYF. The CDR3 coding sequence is TGTGCCAGCAGCGTAGGGGCAGGGGGCTCCCTCGAGCAGTACTTC.

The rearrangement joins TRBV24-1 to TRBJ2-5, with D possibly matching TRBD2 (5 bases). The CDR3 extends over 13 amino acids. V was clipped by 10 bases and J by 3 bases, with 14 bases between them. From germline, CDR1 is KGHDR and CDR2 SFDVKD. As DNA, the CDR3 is TGTGCCACGGGAGACGGGCGAAAAGAGACCCAGTACTTC. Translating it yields CATGDGRKETQYF.

In DNA form, the CDR3 reads TGTGCCAGCAGCCCCTTCGTTGGCTCAGGCTACACCTTC. Its translation: CASSPFVGSGYTF. The gene calls are TRBV7-3 and TRBJ1-2; no clear D gene. V lost 5 bases and J lost 8, with 15 bases in between. Germline CDR1 reads SGHTA; CDR2 reads FQGTGA. The CDR3 covers 13 residues.

CDR3 loop: CSARDFGTGGTYNEQFF. For the CDR3, the DNA is TGCAGTGCTAGAGATTTTGGAACGGGAGGCACCTACAATGAGCAGTTCTTC. The V and J genes are TRBV20-1 and TRBJ2-1; 7 bases are a match to TRBD2. Germline V gene data show CDR1 as DFQATT and CDR2 as SNEGSKA (reference sequence). This CDR3 is built from 17 residues. Trimming took 0 bases from V and 2 from J; bases not matched to a gene: 10.

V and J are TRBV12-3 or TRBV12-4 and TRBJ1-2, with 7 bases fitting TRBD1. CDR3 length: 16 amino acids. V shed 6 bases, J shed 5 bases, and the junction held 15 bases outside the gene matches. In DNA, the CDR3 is TGTGCCAGCAGAAACCTGACAGGGAAAGAGAAGTATGGCTACACCTTC. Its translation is CASRNLTGKEKYGYTF.

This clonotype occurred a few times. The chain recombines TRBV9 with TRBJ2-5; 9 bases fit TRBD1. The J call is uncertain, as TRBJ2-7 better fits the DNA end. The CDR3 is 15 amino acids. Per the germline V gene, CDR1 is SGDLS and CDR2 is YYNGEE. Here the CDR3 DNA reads TGTGCCAGCAGCCCCGGGACAGGGAGACCCTACGAGCAGTACTTC. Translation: CASSPGTGRPYEQYF.

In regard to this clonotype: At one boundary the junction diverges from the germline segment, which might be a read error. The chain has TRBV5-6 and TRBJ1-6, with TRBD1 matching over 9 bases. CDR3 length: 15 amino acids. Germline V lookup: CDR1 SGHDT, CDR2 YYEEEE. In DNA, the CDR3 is TGTGCCGGCAGCTGGGCCGGGACAGGGACATCACCCCTCCACTTT. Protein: CAGSWAGTGTSPLHF.

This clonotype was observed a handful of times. CDR3 coding DNA: TGTGCCAGCAGTTTGGAGGGGGCACAAGAGACCCAGTACTTC. This sequence encodes CASSLEGAQETQYF. The V call is TRBV12-3 or TRBV12-4, the J call TRBJ2-5, with D possibly TRBD1 on 7 matching bases. CDR3 length equals 14 residues. The V end lost 3 bases, the J end lost 2 bases, and 10 bases lay between the germline ends.

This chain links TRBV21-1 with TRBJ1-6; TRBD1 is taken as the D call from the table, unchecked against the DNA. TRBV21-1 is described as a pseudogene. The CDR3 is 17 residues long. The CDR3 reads CASSKEWCQDRDSPLHF. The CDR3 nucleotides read TGTGCCAGCAGCAAAGAGTGGTGTCAGGACAGGGATTCACCCCTCCACTTT.

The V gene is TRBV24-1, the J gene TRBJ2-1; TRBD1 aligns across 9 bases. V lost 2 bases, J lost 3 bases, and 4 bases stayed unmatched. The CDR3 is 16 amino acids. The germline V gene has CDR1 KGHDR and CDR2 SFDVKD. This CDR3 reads CATSDYGQGRYNEQFF. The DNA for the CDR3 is TGTGCCACCAGTGATTACGGACAGGGGCGCTACAATGAGCAGTTCTTC.

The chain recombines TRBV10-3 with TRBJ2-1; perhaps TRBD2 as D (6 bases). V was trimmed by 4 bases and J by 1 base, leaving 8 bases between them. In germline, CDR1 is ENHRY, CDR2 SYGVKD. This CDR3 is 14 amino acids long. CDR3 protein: CAISGRDSYNEQFF. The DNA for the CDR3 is TGTGCCATCAGTGGGCGGGATTCCTACAATGAGCAGTTCTTC.

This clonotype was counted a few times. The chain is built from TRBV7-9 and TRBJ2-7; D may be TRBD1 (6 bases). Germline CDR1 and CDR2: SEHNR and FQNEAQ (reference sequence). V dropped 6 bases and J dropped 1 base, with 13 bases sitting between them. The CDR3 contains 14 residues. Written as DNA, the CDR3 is TGTGCCAGCAGTTTGTCAGGGGCGTCCTACGAGCAGTACTTC. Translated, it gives CASSLSGASYEQYF.

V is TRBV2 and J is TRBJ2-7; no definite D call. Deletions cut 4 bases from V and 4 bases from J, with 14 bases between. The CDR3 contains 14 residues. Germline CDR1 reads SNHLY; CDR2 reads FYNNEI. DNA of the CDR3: TGTGCCAGCAGTGCTAAGGTGGGTCCGTACGAGCAGTACTTC. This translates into CASSAKVGPYEQYF.

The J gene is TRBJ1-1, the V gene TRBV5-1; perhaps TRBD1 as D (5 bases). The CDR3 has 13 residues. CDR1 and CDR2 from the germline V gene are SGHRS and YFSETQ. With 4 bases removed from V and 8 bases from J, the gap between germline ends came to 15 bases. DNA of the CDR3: TGCGCCAGCAGCCCCACCTATAAGGGGGAAGCTTTCTTT. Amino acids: CASSPTYKGEAFF.

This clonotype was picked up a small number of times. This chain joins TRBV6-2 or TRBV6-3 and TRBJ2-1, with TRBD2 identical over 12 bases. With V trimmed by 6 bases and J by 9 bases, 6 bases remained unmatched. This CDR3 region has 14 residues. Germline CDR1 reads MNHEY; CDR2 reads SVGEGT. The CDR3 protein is CASRETSGSGEQFF. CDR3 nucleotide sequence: TGTGCCAGCAGGGAGACTAGCGGGAGTGGTGAGCAGTTCTTC.

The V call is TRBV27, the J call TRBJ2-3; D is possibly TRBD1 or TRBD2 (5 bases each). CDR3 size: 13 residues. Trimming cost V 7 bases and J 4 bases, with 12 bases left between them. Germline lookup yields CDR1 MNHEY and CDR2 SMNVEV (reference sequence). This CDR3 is CASKRGVADTQYF. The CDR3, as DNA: TGTGCCAGCAAGAGGGGAGTTGCAGATACGCAGTATTTT.

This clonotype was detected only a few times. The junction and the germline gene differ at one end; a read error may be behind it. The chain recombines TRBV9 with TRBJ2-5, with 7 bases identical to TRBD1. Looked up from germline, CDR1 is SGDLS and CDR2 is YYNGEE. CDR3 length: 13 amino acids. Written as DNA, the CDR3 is TGTGCCAGCAGCGCCGGGCCACAGGGGACCCCGTACTTC. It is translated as CASSAGPQGTPYF.

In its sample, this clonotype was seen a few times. CDR3 in amino acids: CASSRLRQETQYF. CDR3 coding DNA: TGTGCCAGCAGCAGACTCCGGCAAGAGACCCAGTACTTC. This chain links TRBV28 with TRBJ2-5, with unresolved D. Germline V gene data show CDR1 as MDHEN and CDR2 as SYDVKM. The CDR3 extends over 13 amino acids. V lost 6 bases to trimming and J lost 2 bases, with 10 bases between them.

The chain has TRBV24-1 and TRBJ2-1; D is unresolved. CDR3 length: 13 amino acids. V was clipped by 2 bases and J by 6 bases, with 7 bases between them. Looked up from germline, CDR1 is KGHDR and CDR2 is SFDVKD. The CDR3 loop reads CATSDWVGNEQFF. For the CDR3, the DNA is TGTGCCACCAGTGATTGGGTAGGCAATGAGCAGTTCTTC.

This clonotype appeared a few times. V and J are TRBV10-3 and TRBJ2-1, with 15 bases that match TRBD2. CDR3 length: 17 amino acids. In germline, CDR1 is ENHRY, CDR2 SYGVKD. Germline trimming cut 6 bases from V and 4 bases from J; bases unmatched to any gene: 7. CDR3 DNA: TGTGCCATCAGCGCCGGACTAGCGGGAGGGCTTTACAATGAGCAGTTCTTC. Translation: CAISAGLAGGLYNEQFF.

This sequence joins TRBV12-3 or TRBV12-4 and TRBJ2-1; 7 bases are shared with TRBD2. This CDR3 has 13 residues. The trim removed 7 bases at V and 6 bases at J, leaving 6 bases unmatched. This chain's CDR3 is CASIISGRNEQFF. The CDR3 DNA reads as TGTGCCAGCATTATTAGCGGGCGCAATGAGCAGTTCTTC.

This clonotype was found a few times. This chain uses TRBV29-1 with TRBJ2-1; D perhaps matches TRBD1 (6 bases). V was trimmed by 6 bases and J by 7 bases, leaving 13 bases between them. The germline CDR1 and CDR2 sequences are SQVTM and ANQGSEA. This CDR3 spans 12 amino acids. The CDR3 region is CSVARTANEQFF. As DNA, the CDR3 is TGCAGCGTCGCCCGGACAGCTAATGAGCAGTTCTTC.

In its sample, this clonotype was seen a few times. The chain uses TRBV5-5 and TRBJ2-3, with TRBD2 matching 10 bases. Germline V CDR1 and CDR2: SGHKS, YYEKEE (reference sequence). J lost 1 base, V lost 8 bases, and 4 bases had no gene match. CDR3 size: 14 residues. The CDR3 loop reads CASILAGRTDTQYF. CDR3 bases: TGTGCCAGTATACTAGCGGGGCGCACAGATACGCAGTATTTT. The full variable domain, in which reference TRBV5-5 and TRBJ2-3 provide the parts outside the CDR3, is DAGVTQSPTHLIKTRGQQVTLRCSPISGHKSVSWYQQVLGQGPQFIFQYYEKEERGRGNFPDRFSARQFPNYSSELNVNALLLGDSALYLCASILAGRTDTQYFGPGTRLTVL.

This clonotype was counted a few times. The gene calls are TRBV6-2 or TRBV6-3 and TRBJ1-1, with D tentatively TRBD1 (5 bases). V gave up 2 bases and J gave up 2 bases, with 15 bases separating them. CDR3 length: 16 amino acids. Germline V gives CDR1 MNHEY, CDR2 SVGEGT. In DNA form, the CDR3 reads TGTGCCAGCAGTTACGACCAGGGAGGTACTAACACTGAAGCTTTCTTT. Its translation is CASSYDQGGTNTEAFF.